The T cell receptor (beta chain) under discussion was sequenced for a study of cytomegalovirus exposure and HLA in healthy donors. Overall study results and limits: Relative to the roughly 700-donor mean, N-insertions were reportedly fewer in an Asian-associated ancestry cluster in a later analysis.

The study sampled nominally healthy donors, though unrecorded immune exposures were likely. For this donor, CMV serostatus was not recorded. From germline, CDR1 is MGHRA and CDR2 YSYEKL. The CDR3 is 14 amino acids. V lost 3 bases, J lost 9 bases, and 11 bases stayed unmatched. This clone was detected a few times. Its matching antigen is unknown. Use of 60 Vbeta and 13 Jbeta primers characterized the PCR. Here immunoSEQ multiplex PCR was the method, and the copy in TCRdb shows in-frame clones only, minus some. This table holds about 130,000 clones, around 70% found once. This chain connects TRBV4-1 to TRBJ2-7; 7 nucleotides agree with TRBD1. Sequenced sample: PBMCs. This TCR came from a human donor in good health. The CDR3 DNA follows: TGCGCCAGCAGCCATCCGGGACAGCCTACGGGGCAGTACTTC. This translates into CASSHPGQPTGQYF.